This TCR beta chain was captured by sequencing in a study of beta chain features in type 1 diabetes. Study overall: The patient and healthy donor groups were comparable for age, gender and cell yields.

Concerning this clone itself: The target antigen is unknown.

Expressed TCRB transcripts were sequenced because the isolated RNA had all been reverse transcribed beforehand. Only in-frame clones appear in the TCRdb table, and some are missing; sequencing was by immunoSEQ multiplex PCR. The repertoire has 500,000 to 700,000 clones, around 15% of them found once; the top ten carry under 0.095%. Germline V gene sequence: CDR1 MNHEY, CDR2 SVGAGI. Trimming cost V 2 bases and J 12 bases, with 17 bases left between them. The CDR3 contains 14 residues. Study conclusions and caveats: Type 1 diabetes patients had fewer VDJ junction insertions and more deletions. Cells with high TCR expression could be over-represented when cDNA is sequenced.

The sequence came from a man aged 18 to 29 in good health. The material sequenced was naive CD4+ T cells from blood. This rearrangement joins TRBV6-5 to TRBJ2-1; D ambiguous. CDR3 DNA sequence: TGTGCCAGCAGTTACAAGGCTAAGGCGTGGTGGCAGTTCTTC. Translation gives CASSYKAKAWWQFF.